This is a list of T cell receptor beta chains from one sample in a study of breast tumors, draining lymph nodes, adjacent tissues. TCRdb independently ran MiXCR on the multiplex PCR reads; one entry per CDR3 protein. Here the sample spans 170,000 or so distinct CDR3 sequences, around a third being singletons. Sample: axillary lymph node tissue. The receptor set was obtained from a female donor with breast cancer. Some clones in this sample may be carry-over from other donors' samples. CDR3s include the opening cysteine and the closing phenylalanine or tryptophan. Fields, in order: clone size, J gene, D gene, V gene, CDR3 protein, CDR3 DNA. D genes are given only for firm matches. The size entry is marked missing in some rows and otherwise reads once, few, many or a size class.

clone_size: NA; j_call: TRBJ1-5; d_call: TRBD1; v_call: TRBV6-5; cdr3_aa: CASSPLTGRNQPQHF; cdr3_nt: TGTGCCAGCAGTCCCCTGACAGGGAGGAATCAGCCCCAGCATTTT
clone_size: many; j_call: TRBJ1-2; d_call: NA; v_call: TRBV6-2/TRBV6-3; cdr3_aa: CASSYAGLDGYTF; cdr3_nt: TGTGCCAGCAGTTACGCGGGTCTGGATGGCTACACCTTC
clone_size: NA; j_call: TRBJ2-1; d_call: NA; v_call: TRBV10-2; cdr3_aa: CASIGSTGYNEQFF; cdr3_nt: TGCGCCAGCATCGGATCCACAGGGTATAATGAGCAGTTCTTC
clone_size: many; j_call: TRBJ2-7; d_call: NA; v_call: TRBV19; cdr3_aa: CASRYQKRTYEQYF; cdr3_nt: TGTGCCAGTAGGTACCAAAAACGCACCTACGAGCAGTACTTC
clone_size: NA; j_call: TRBJ2-1; d_call: NA; v_call: TRBV18; cdr3_aa: CASTGWGPVPNEQFF; cdr3_nt: TGTGCCAGCACGGGATGGGGGCCTGTCCCCAATGAGCAGTTCTTC
clone_size: NA; j_call: TRBJ2-1; d_call: NA; v_call: TRBV6-1; cdr3_aa: CASSHGLHKNEQFF; cdr3_nt: TGTGCCAGCAGCCACGGTCTCCACAAGAATGAGCAGTTCTTC
clone_size: few; j_call: TRBJ2-3; d_call: TRBD1; v_call: TRBV6-6; cdr3_aa: CASSHGLAGGTDTQYF; cdr3_nt: TGTGCCAGCAGTCACGGGCTAGCAGGGGGTACAGATACGCAGTATTTT
clone_size: NA; j_call: TRBJ1-4; d_call: NA; v_call: TRBV7-6; cdr3_aa: CASSLAVGRRNEKLFF; cdr3_nt: TGTGCCAGCAGCTTAGCTGTCGGGAGGAGGAATGAAAAACTGTTTTTT
clone_size: many; j_call: TRBJ2-2; d_call: NA; v_call: TRBV9; cdr3_aa: CASSVVANTGELFF; cdr3_nt: TGTGCCAGCAGCGTAGTAGCAAACACCGGGGAGCTGTTTTTT
clone_size: NA; j_call: TRBJ2-5; d_call: NA; v_call: TRBV6-5; cdr3_aa: CASSLTEGQQETQYF; cdr3_nt: TGTGCCAGCAGCCTTACGGAGGGCCAGCAAGAGACCCAGTACTTC
clone_size: few; j_call: TRBJ2-1; d_call: TRBD2; v_call: TRBV3-1; cdr3_aa: CASSPTSGGVNEQFF; cdr3_nt: TGTGCCAGCAGCCCTACTAGCGGGGGGGTAAATGAGCAGTTCTTC
clone_size: NA; j_call: TRBJ2-1; d_call: TRBD2; v_call: TRBV9; cdr3_aa: CASSVGTSTYSEPFF; cdr3_nt: TGTGCCAGCAGCGTCGGGACTAGCACCTACAGTGAGCCGTTCTTC
clone_size: NA; j_call: TRBJ1-2; d_call: NA; v_call: TRBV3-1; cdr3_aa: CASSQAVGVFYGYTF; cdr3_nt: TGTGCCAGCAGCCAAGCTGTCGGTGTCTTCTATGGCTACACCTTC
clone_size: NA; j_call: TRBJ2-1; d_call: NA; v_call: TRBV6-5; cdr3_aa: CASSYSIEQFF; cdr3_nt: TGTGCCAGCAGCTATAGCATTGAGCAGTTCTTC
clone_size: many; j_call: TRBJ1-5; d_call: NA; v_call: TRBV4-2; cdr3_aa: CASSQDPGPDQPQHF; cdr3_nt: TGTGCCAGCAGCCAAGATCCGGGGCCCGATCAGCCCCAGCATTTT
clone_size: few; j_call: TRBJ1-2; d_call: NA; v_call: TRBV6-5; cdr3_aa: CASSYLGRRQNYGYTF; cdr3_nt: TGTGCCAGCAGTTACTTGGGCAGGCGACAGAACTATGGCTACACCTTC
clone_size: many; j_call: TRBJ1-6; d_call: NA; v_call: TRBV6-1; cdr3_aa: CASSELNSPLHF; cdr3_nt: TGTGCCAGCAGTGAATTGAATTCACCCCTCCACTTT
clone_size: many; j_call: TRBJ1-5; d_call: TRBD1; v_call: TRBV2; cdr3_aa: CASSRGTASNQPQHF; cdr3_nt: TGTGCCAGCAGTCGGGGGACAGCAAGCAATCAGCCCCAGCATTTT
clone_size: NA; j_call: TRBJ1-1; d_call: TRBD1; v_call: TRBV6-6; cdr3_aa: CASAGGARTEAFF; cdr3_nt: TGTGCCAGCGCAGGGGGAGCGCGCACTGAAGCTTTCTTT
clone_size: many; j_call: TRBJ2-1; d_call: NA; v_call: TRBV14; cdr3_aa: CASSQLGGGSYNEQFF; cdr3_nt: TGTGCCAGCAGCCAGCTAGGGGGGGGCTCCTACAATGAGCAGTTCTTC
clone_size: many; j_call: TRBJ1-3; d_call: TRBD1; v_call: TRBV9; cdr3_aa: CASTGSGTAGNTIYF; cdr3_nt: TGTGCCAGCACCGGAAGCGGGACAGCTGGAAACACCATATATTTT
clone_size: many; j_call: TRBJ1-1; d_call: TRBD1; v_call: TRBV7-8; cdr3_aa: CASSRDRNTEAFF; cdr3_nt: TGTGCCAGCAGTCGGGACAGGAACACTGAAGCTTTCTTT
clone_size: many; j_call: TRBJ2-6; d_call: NA; v_call: TRBV27; cdr3_aa: CASSLSGATSGANVLTF; cdr3_nt: TGTGCCAGCAGTTTGTCAGGGGCGACCTCTGGGGCCAACGTCCTGACTTTC
clone_size: NA; j_call: TRBJ1-1; d_call: NA; v_call: TRBV5-4; cdr3_aa: CASSGGTESYEAFF; cdr3_nt: TGTGCCAGCAGCGGGGGAACAGAGAGCTATGAAGCTTTCTTT
clone_size: NA; j_call: TRBJ2-3; d_call: NA; v_call: TRBV7-8; cdr3_aa: CASSRDESTDTQYF; cdr3_nt: TGTGCCAGCAGCCGGGACGAGAGCACAGATACGCAGTATTTT
clone_size: NA; j_call: TRBJ1-4; d_call: TRBD1; v_call: TRBV6-1; cdr3_aa: CASSVNRGATNEKLFF; cdr3_nt: TGTGCCAGCAGTGTAAACAGGGGGGCAACTAATGAAAAACTGTTTTTT
clone_size: NA; j_call: TRBJ1-6; d_call: NA; v_call: TRBV7-7; cdr3_aa: CASSSQGNSPLHF; cdr3_nt: TGTGCTAGCAGCTCCCAGGGGAATTCACCCCTCCACTTT
clone_size: many; j_call: TRBJ2-7; d_call: NA; v_call: TRBV7-6; cdr3_aa: CASSLDRGPPQYF; cdr3_nt: TGTGCCAGCAGCTTGGACCGGGGCCCTCCGCAGTACTTC
clone_size: NA; j_call: TRBJ1-5; d_call: NA; v_call: TRBV5-5; cdr3_aa: CASSIYLCSVAENSNQPQHF; cdr3_nt: NA
clone_size: many; j_call: TRBJ1-2; d_call: TRBD1; v_call: TRBV10-3; cdr3_aa: CAIPLTGNYGYTF; cdr3_nt: TGTGCCATCCCCTTGACAGGGAACTATGGCTACACCTTC
clone_size: NA; j_call: TRBJ1-5; d_call: NA; v_call: TRBV2; cdr3_aa: CASSYGLAGVKRETQHF; cdr3_nt: TGTGCCAGCAGTTACGGGCTAGCGGGGGTGAAGCGGGAGACCCAGCATTTT
clone_size: many; j_call: TRBJ1-2; d_call: TRBD1; v_call: TRBV14; cdr3_aa: CASSPWDRAKKGYTF; cdr3_nt: TGTGCCAGCAGCCCTTGGGACAGGGCGAAAAAGGGCTACACCTTC
clone_size: many; j_call: TRBJ2-2; d_call: NA; v_call: TRBV12-3/TRBV12-4; cdr3_aa: CAGEKKNTGELFF; cdr3_nt: TGTGCCGGGGAGAAGAAGAACACCGGGGAGCTGTTTTTT
clone_size: few; j_call: TRBJ1-2; d_call: NA; v_call: TRBV3-1; cdr3_aa: CASSVRWSEGGYTF; cdr3_nt: TGTGCCAGCAGCGTACGGTGGTCGGAGGGTGGCTACACCTTC
clone_size: NA; j_call: TRBJ2-1; d_call: NA; v_call: TRBV7-9; cdr3_aa: CASNSGTKQFF; cdr3_nt: TGTGCCAGCAACTCCGGGACAAAGCAGTTCTTC
clone_size: few; j_call: TRBJ2-7; d_call: TRBD1; v_call: TRBV18; cdr3_aa: CASSPNLGQGAVVSYEQYF; cdr3_nt: TGTGCCAGCTCACCCAACCTTGGACAGGGGGCAGTAGTATCCTACGAGCAGTACTTC
clone_size: many; j_call: TRBJ2-2; d_call: TRBD2; v_call: TRBV5-8; cdr3_aa: CASSGGTSGSNTGELFF; cdr3_nt: TGTGCCAGCAGCGGCGGGACTAGCGGGTCGAACACCGGGGAGCTGTTTTTT
clone_size: NA; j_call: TRBJ2-3; d_call: NA; v_call: TRBV2; cdr3_aa: CASLCSVAEGGTDTQYF; cdr3_nt: NA
clone_size: many; j_call: TRBJ2-5; d_call: NA; v_call: TRBV19; cdr3_aa: CASSTQIQETQYF; cdr3_nt: TGTGCCAGTAGTACACAGATCCAAGAGACCCAGTACTTC
clone_size: NA; j_call: TRBJ1-4; d_call: NA; v_call: TRBV7-9; cdr3_aa: CASSLVGETNEELFF; cdr3_nt: TGTGCCAGCAGCTTAGTCGGGGAAACTAATGAAGAACTGTTTTTT
clone_size: many; j_call: TRBJ2-7; d_call: NA; v_call: TRBV5-5; cdr3_aa: CASSLEASALSEQYF; cdr3_nt: TGTGCCAGCAGCTTGGAGGCTAGCGCTCTTAGCGAGCAGTACTTC
clone_size: many; j_call: TRBJ2-5; d_call: NA; v_call: TRBV20-1; cdr3_aa: CSGGRGETQYF; cdr3_nt: TGCAGTGGAGGGCGGGGTGAGACCCAGTACTTC
clone_size: many; j_call: TRBJ1-2; d_call: NA; v_call: TRBV7-8; cdr3_aa: CASSINGRTGYTF; cdr3_nt: TGTGCCAGCAGCATAAACGGAAGAACTGGCTACACCTTC
clone_size: many; j_call: TRBJ2-7; d_call: NA; v_call: TRBV2; cdr3_aa: CASSEAYLSSYEQYF; cdr3_nt: TGTGCCAGCAGTGAAGCGTACTTGAGCTCCTACGAGCAGTACTTC
clone_size: many; j_call: TRBJ2-1; d_call: NA; v_call: TRBV12-3/TRBV12-4; cdr3_aa: CASSLAGSSYNEQFF; cdr3_nt: TGTGCCAGCAGTTTAGCAGGGAGCTCCTACAATGAGCAGTTCTTC
clone_size: NA; j_call: TRBJ1-2; d_call: TRBD1; v_call: TRBV9; cdr3_aa: CASSGQTGVGYGYTF; cdr3_nt: TGTGCCAGCAGCGGCCAAACAGGGGTGGGCTATGGCTACACCTTC
clone_size: NA; j_call: TRBJ2-5; d_call: NA; v_call: TRBV6-1; cdr3_aa: CASRRPNRSQETQYF; cdr3_nt: TGTGCCAGCAGAAGGCCGAACAGGAGCCAAGAGACCCAGTACTTC
clone_size: NA; j_call: TRBJ2-6; d_call: TRBD2; v_call: TRBV27; cdr3_aa: CASRLGGQGFAGANVLTF; cdr3_nt: TGTGCCAGCAGACTGGGAGGGCAGGGTTTTGCTGGGGCCAACGTCCTGACTTTC
clone_size: NA; j_call: TRBJ1-4; d_call: NA; v_call: TRBV27; cdr3_aa: CASSLSPEGGEKLFF; cdr3_nt: TGTGCCAGCAGTTTATCCCCGGAGGGTGGTGAAAAACTGTTTTTT
clone_size: many; j_call: TRBJ2-3; d_call: NA; v_call: TRBV4-1; cdr3_aa: CASSQDHTDSTDTQYF; cdr3_nt: TGCGCCAGCAGCCAAGATCATACAGACAGCACAGATACGCAGTATTTT
clone_size: many; j_call: TRBJ1-6; d_call: NA; v_call: TRBV12-3/TRBV12-4; cdr3_aa: CASGSQDFGSPLHF; cdr3_nt: TGTGCCAGCGGTTCACAGGATTTCGGGTCACCCCTCCACTTT
clone_size: many; j_call: TRBJ2-1; d_call: NA; v_call: TRBV7-2; cdr3_aa: CASSLVSYNEQFF; cdr3_nt: TGTGCCAGCAGCTTAGTGAGTTACAATGAGCAGTTCTTC
clone_size: many; j_call: TRBJ2-3; d_call: TRBD2; v_call: TRBV20-1; cdr3_aa: CSAEGLAGGPADTQYF; cdr3_nt: TGCAGTGCGGAGGGGCTAGCGGGAGGGCCAGCAGATACGCAGTATTTT